This T cell receptor (beta chain) was recovered during a study of cytomegalovirus exposure and HLA in healthy donors. Remarks on this clone: The antigen remains unidentified.

The study, taken as a whole, reports: In a later analysis, TCR association rates varied by HLA locus: DRB1 most, HLA-C fewest. Equally common other TCR beta chains were less clonally expanded than HLA-associated ones, a later analysis found.

A multiplex PCR was run with 60 Vbeta primers and 13 Jbeta primers. Repertoires were generated with immunoSEQ multiplex PCR, while TCRdb's copy carries only in-frame clones and drops some. This table has more than 110,000 clones, around 70% appearing once. The germline V gene encodes CDR1 MDHEN and CDR2 SYDVKM. The CDR3 covers 13 residues. Losses at the gene ends were 10 bases for V and 4 bases for J; bases not matched to a gene: 5. The chain has TRBV28 and TRBJ2-3, with 10 bases matching TRBD2. Material: PBMCs. The clonotype originates from an older woman in good health and CMV-seropositive. The CDR3 here is CAMSSGRSDTQYF. DNA of the CDR3: TGTGCCATGAGTAGCGGGAGGTCAGATACGCAGTATTTT.